This T cell receptor beta chain emerged from a study of cytomegalovirus exposure and HLA in healthy donors (dated by TCRdb to the late 2010s). With regard to the full study: According to an earlier analysis of a few hundred of the donors, about 179 million T cells yielded some 110 million unique TCR beta sequences and about 300 Gb of sequence data. About 320 gigabases of sequencing data and tens of millions of unique TCR sequences were included in an early release covering 550 to 650 HLA-typed donors. Among the roughly 430 genotyped donors, 81% belonged to the genetic ancestry cluster associated with self-reported Caucasian donors. The study aimed to test whether cataloging public T cell receptors could reveal signatures of past pathogen exposure. The study profiled the T cell repertoires of some 610 subjects by immunosequencing and related them to cytomegalovirus serostatus. Along with the approximately 700-subject first cohort, a separate validation cohort of over 90 different subjects was used. To predict cytomegalovirus infection status, the study brought together high-throughput TCR immunosequencing, statistical association of individual TCRs with disease status, and machine learning. To study patterns of TCR occurrence, a later analysis re-analyzed previously published TCR beta repertoires from 700 or so donors and added high-resolution HLA genotyping. In the later analysis, no new phenotypic data were used to find candidate immune exposures; instead, reliance was placed on TCR beta sequences and their occurrence across donors. In an earlier analysis of several hundred of the donors, high-throughput TCR beta sequencing was used to judge whether each TCR beta V gene segment behaved as functional or pseudogenic. Donor age, sex, ethnicity and CMV serostatus were compiled alongside the repertoire data. A later genetic analysis used genome-wide SNP genotypes for about 60% of the roughly 700 donors, treating that subset as a discovery cohort. Every discovery cohort repertoire had been produced on one sequencing platform. Both class I and class II loci were covered by HLA typing, at four-digit resolution. The number of typed donors differed by locus: about 620-630 for A, B, C, DRB1 and DQB1; 522 for DQA1; about 600 for DPA1; and around 490 for DPB1. Roughly five DR-DQ haplotypes were handled as single units for association and clustering, since linkage in the cohort was strong. Among 398 genotyped donors of the cohort, an average of roughly 230,000 unique TCR beta nucleotide sequences was sequenced per donor, of which 15% to 20% were non-productive.

Study-wide findings and limitations: In this cohort, only TCR beta chains were sequenced, and detectable features were limited by the absence of alpha or paired-chain data. Because HLA typing was missing for some donors at each locus, association tests included only the typed subset. The earlier analysis of nearly 600 of the donors excluded around 17 rarely observed V segments, including chromosome 9 orphons, because counts were too low. A group of highly shared sequence variants was considered likely to be a technical artifact of the sequencing pipeline. In a later analysis, HLA-associated TCR beta chains showed more clonal expansion and lower generation probabilities than non-associated chains that were equally common. The classifier was reported to diagnose cytomegalovirus status with high specificity and sensitivity in both the original cohort and the validation cohort. Broadly in line with IMGT annotations, most TCR beta V segments showed up in productive rearrangements about 90% or about 30% of the time in an earlier analysis of about 500 of the donors. When HLA alleles, especially DR and DQ, strongly co-occurred, attributing TCR associations to individual alleles was difficult. The only immune exposure information available for the cohort was CMV serostatus. The authors suggested that the approach could potentially be extended to other disease states and immunological phenotypes. Correlated functional status among segregating V segments might reflect linkage disequilibrium, but an unknown experimental factor could not be ruled out. In the study, about 150 TCR beta chains were listed as associated with cytomegalovirus. In a later genetic analysis, a missense DCLRE1C variant was associated with V-gene and J-gene trimming of TCR beta chains, and the association was replicated in an independent cohort. A later analysis associated about 18,000 TCR beta sequences with specific HLA alleles at a false discovery rate of 0.05. Compared with the approximately 670-donor mean, donors in an Asian-associated ancestry cluster had fewer N-insertions in productive TCRs, according to a later genetic analysis. In a later analysis, the rate of TCR association differed among HLA loci, with DRB1 alleles having the most associated TCRs and HLA-C alleles having the fewest. In vitro tests confirmed that a few of the cytomegalovirus-associated TCR beta chains recognize cytomegalovirus antigens. A further reported finding was that TCR beta sequences accurately predicted the HLA-A and HLA-B alleles for most subjects in the first cohort. Roughly uniform sequencing depth across donors was assumed in presence/absence analyses, although this assumption may not hold. Most TCR sequences were observed very rarely across donors, whereas some public TCRs were present in many individuals. Some IMGT-functional V segments, including TRBV6-2 and TRBV6-3, could not be distinguished by the 87-base-pair reads and were therefore excluded. A later analysis reported that several top co-occurrence clusters appeared linked to parvovirus B19, influenza, CMV and Epstein-Barr virus. A later analysis found that most CMV-associated TCR beta chains appeared HLA-restricted, with HLA associations seemingly driven largely by CMV exposure.

Per the germline V gene, SNHLY is the CDR1 and FYNNEI is the CDR2. The V end gives up 6 bases and the J end 6 bases, leaving 7 bases in the junction not matched to a gene. Spanning cysteine to phenylalanine, the CDR3 consists of 14 amino acids. Kept here is only the CDR3 DNA, which spans 42 bases and is read in frame from base 1. Library creation used the immunoSEQ multiplex PCR assay. The multiplex PCR relied on a mix of 60 forward primers for TCR Vbeta segments and 13 reverse primers for TCR Jbeta segments. Amplification of the CDR3 region of rearranged TCR beta genes was performed with a multiplex PCR assay on genomic DNA. The Illumina HiSeq System was used to sequence the amplified TCR beta libraries as 87-base-pair reads. The study's own analysis went as follows. A later analysis counted 75 million to 100 million unique TCR beta chains across the approximately 700 repertoires, and some 11 million of these chains were shared by at least two donors. To remove PCR and sequencing errors, raw reads were error-corrected and collapsed into unique sequences using a nearest-neighbor algorithm that merged closely related sequences. Alignment of CDR3 sequences to IMGT reference sequences was used to assign V, D and J gene segments. For a sequence to be retained, a match of at least six nucleotides was required to both a V gene segment and a J gene segment. A rearrangement was called productive if the CDR3 had no stop codons and remained in frame with V and J, and every other rearrangement was called non-productive. CDR3 was defined according to IMGT convention as the region running from the second conserved V-encoded cysteine to the conserved J-encoded phenylalanine. The earlier analysis of roughly 590 of the donors excluded any sequence lacking an unambiguous match to a single V gene segment. In an earlier analysis of roughly 600 of the donors, a V segment was called functional when productive rearrangements were above 56.7%, and segregating when the standard deviation between donors exceeded 5%. A statistical classification framework was built to diagnose cytomegalovirus status from the catalog of TCR beta chain sequences. A later analysis assigned V and J genes by comparing TCR nucleotide sequences with IMGT/GENE-DB human TR gene sequences. Using the TCRdist pipeline, a later analysis assigned CDR3 sequences along with most-parsimonious VDJ recombination scenarios. In a later analysis, every TCR beta chain was defined by the combination of its CDR3 amino acid sequence and its V-gene family, and reads without a unique V-gene family were dropped. A later analysis removed 450 to 600 highly shared, low-generation-probability nucleotide sequences to deal with suspected cross-contamination and a sequencing artifact. For each public chain, a later analysis derived a clonal expansion index from normalized ranks of inferred template counts within each repertoire. In a later analysis, generation probabilities were computed using a VDJ recombination model fitted to out-of-frame rearrangements, and the results were checked against IGoR. In a later analysis, hypergeometric tests were used to score TCR-TCR, TCR-HLA and TCR-CMV co-occurrence, with a repertoire-size bias correction applied to TCR pairs. A later analysis estimated false discovery rates by permuting HLA or CMV assignments 20 times. A later analysis grouped co-occurring TCRs with DBSCAN, adding TCRdist sequence similarity when clustering within HLA-allele-positive subsets. Co-occurrence clustering excluded repertoires with fewer than 30,000 or more than 120,000 public chains, plus five with anomalous nucleotide sharing. TCRdb provides this immuneACCESS table in a form limited to in-frame rearrangements. Some clones are lacking; in checked studies, under half of them reflect an unresolved V gene, and why the rest are absent is not known. The V and J calls and clone size were taken over from that table, and D and trimming were inferred from the DNA. The sample table contains roughly 140,000 clones; only one count was recorded for around 66% of them. In total, the top ten clones hold around 3% of the sample.

In total, around 600 healthy bone marrow donors made up the cohort. All cohort members were sampled while nominally healthy, although unrecorded immune exposures were likely present. The donor tested CMV seropositive and was one of the 289 seropositive cohort members. Each donor provided a peripheral blood sample, and peripheral blood mononuclear cells were used for TCR beta sequencing. Genomic DNA extraction from the blood cell samples was performed with the Qiagen DNeasy Blood Extraction Kit. This clone was observed a handful of times. Its antigen specificity is not known. Base qualities were left out, and no much larger clone turns up one base away.

The receptor chain draws on TRBV2 and TRBJ1-4, and TRBD1 aligns with 7 junction nucleotides. The receptor was isolated from a woman aged 25-40 years in good health and CMV-seropositive. Material for sequencing was PBMCs. In nucleotides, the sequence is TGTGCCAGCAGCCCGACAGGGCGAGATGAAAAACTGTTTTTT. It codes for CASSPTGRDEKLFF.